The source of this T cell receptor (beta chain) is a study of T-cell memory formation after mild COVID-19. Germline V lookup: CDR1 SEHNR, CDR2 FQNEAQ (reference sequence). This CDR3 spans 11 amino acids. Study-wide findings and caveats: Within pre-infection memory, some responding clones were found, suggesting cross-reactive memory joined.

A 5'RACE reaction primed in the constant segment made cDNA libraries of TCR alpha and TCR beta, and these carried sample barcodes and UMIs. TCRdb called the 5' RACE reads again in MiXCR, with one record for every CDR3 protein. The sample lists 200,000 or so distinct CDR3 sequences, approximately 10% occurring once. This clonotype was observed a few times. The antigen remains unidentified. One end of the junction does not line up with germline, which may come from a read error. The receptor was derived from a man between 18 and 29 years old who had mild COVID-19 (a few samples of this study predate the infection). Cell type and time point are not known. The chain uses TRBV7-9 and TRBJ2-7; D is possibly TRBD1 or TRBD2 (5 bases each). Sequencing input: PBMCs or a T cell subset sorted from them (not recorded which). CDR3 bases: TGTGCCAGCAGCTCCGCCGGGGCTGCCGACTTC. This sequence encodes CASSSAGAADF. Combining the CDR3 with reference TRBV7-9 and TRBJ2-7 gives the whole variable domain DTGVSQNPRHKITKRGQNVTFRCDPISEHNRLYWYRQTLGQGPEFLTYFQNEAQLEKSRLLSDRFSAERPKGSFSTLEIQRTEQGDSAMYLCASSSAGAADFGPGTRLTVT.